The 14 T cell receptor beta chains below were found in one sample sequenced in a study of T cell repertoires in cytomegalovirus infection. Antigens of these TCRs are unknown. MiXCR, run by TCRdb on the reads, gives a single entry per CDR3 protein. This table holds around 750,000 distinct CDR3 sequences, approximately 30% found once. The specimen was cultured CD8+ T cells from PBMCs, collected from culture after CMV antigen stimulation. Every receptor here comes from a human donor in good health (CMV status not recorded). Some clones in this sample may be carry-over from other donors' samples.

The chain joins TRBV25-1 to TRBJ2-3, with 16 bases that match TRBD2. The CDR3 covers 18 residues. V gave up 2 bases and J gave up 4 bases; unmatched junction bases: 6. Germline CDR1 is MGHDK and CDR2 is SYGVNS. CDR3 residues: CASSEMGLAGGRADTQYF. The CDR3 DNA sequence: TGTGCCAGCAGTGAAATGGGACTAGCGGGGGGGCGCGCAGATACGCAGTATTTT.

The table lists this clonotype with many counts. The genes are TRBV7-2 and TRBJ1-4, with 11 bases aligning to TRBD1. This CDR3 has 15 amino acids. V was pared by 5 bases and J by 4 bases, with 3 bases of the junction left unmatched. The germline gives CDR1 SGHTA, CDR2 FQGNSA. CDR3 nucleotides: TGTGCCAGCAGCCAGGACAGGGGGCTTAATGAAAAACTGTTTTTT. The encoded protein is CASSQDRGLNEKLFF.

V is TRBV9 and J is TRBJ1-1; D is possibly TRBD1 (6 bases). Germline loops: CDR1 SGDLS, CDR2 YYNGEE. The CDR3 is 13 residues long. V lost 10 bases and J 0 bases, leaving 13 bases between the germline ends. CDR3 loop: CASGAYMNTEAFF. The DNA of the CDR3 is TGTGCCTCGGGGGCTTACATGAACACTGAAGCTTTCTTT. The whole variable domain, filled in from reference TRBV9 and TRBJ1-1, reads DSGVTQTPKHLITATGQRVTLRCSPRSGDLSVYWYQQSLDQGLQFLIQYYNGEERAKGNILERFSAQQFPDLHSELNLSSLELGDSALYFCASGAYMNTEAFFGQGTRLTVV.

In regard to this clonotype: At one boundary the junction diverges from the germline segment, which might be a read error. The chain carries TRBV6-5 and TRBJ1-1; 8 bases are a match to TRBD1. CDR1 is MNHEY and CDR2 is SVGAGI in the germline V gene. CDR3 size: 13 residues. DNA of the CDR3: TGTGTCAGCAGACAGGGGCTGAACACTGAAGCTTTCTTT. It is translated as CVSRQGLNTEAFF.

The chain couples TRBV15 to TRBJ1-6, with D perhaps TRBD1 (6 bases). The length of the CDR3 is 16 residues. The germline V gene encodes CDR1 LNHNV and CDR2 YYDKDF (reference sequence). Trimming took 9 bases from V and 0 from J, leaving 15 bases between them. CDR3 amino acids: CATTPDRSSYNSPLHF. The CDR3 DNA follows: TGTGCCACTACTCCTGACAGGAGCTCCTATAATTCACCCCTCCACTTT.

This clonotype showed up just a few times. The rearrangement joins TRBV7-9 to TRBJ1-1; tentative D call: TRBD1 (5 bases). Germline CDR1 is SEHNR and CDR2 is FQNEAQ (reference sequence). The CDR3 is 15 amino acids. Trimming removed 3 bases from V and 5 bases from J, with 16 bases in between. CDR3 in amino acids: CASSFLEGMGTEAFF. CDR3 nucleotide sequence: TGTGCCAGCAGCTTCCTAGAGGGGATGGGGACTGAAGCTTTCTTT.

Details on this clonotype: Being one base from a much bigger clone, this may be a read error. The rearrangement uses TRBV7-2 and TRBJ2-5; unclear D gene. The CDR3 runs 16 residues. Germline V gene sequence: CDR1 SGHTA, CDR2 FQGNSA. The CDR3: CGSSLEAWPEQETQYF. CDR3 DNA sequence: TGTGGCAGCAGCTTAGAGGCGTGGCCGGAGCAAGAGACCCAGTACTTC.

This clonotype has just a few counts. The V gene is TRBV6-2 or TRBV6-3, the J gene TRBJ2-7; TRBD1 matches at 7 bases. Germline assignment: CDR1 MNHEY and CDR2 SVGEGT. V was pared by 7 bases and J by 3 bases, with 12 bases of the junction left unmatched. The CDR3 runs to 15 residues. Written as DNA, the CDR3 is TGTGCCAGCACTCGATCGGGGACAGAAAGCTACGAGCAGTACGTC. It encodes CASTRSGTESYEQYV.

The chain couples TRBV7-6 to TRBJ2-7; 9 positions match TRBD1. The CDR3 loop spans 14 amino acids. Germline trimming cut 4 bases from V and 5 bases from J; bases unmatched to any gene: 6. The germline V gene encodes CDR1 SGHVS and CDR2 FNYEAQ. CDR3: CASSSPGTGNEQYF. The CDR3 bases are TGTGCCAGCAGCTCTCCCGGGACAGGGAACGAGCAGTACTTC.

This clonotype has at least ten counts. This rearrangement joins TRBV4-1 to TRBJ2-1; 8 nucleotides agree with TRBD1. CDR3 length: 15 amino acids. In germline, CDR1 is MGHRA, CDR2 YSYEKL. Trimming took 4 bases from V and 5 from J; bases not matched to a gene: 7. The CDR3 region has the DNA TGCGCCAGCAGCCTCAGGACAGGGCTCGACAATGAGCAGTTCTTC. Residues: CASSLRTGLDNEQFF.

The J gene is TRBJ1-2, the V gene TRBV7-6; a weak D match, TRBD1 (6 bases). Trimming left V 5 bases short and J 2 bases short, with 18 bases between. The CDR3 is 16 residues long. Looked up from germline, CDR1 is SGHVS and CDR2 is FNYEAQ. CDR3 sequence: CASSVRQDRLNYGYTF. The CDR3 DNA sequence: TGTGCCAGCAGCGTCCGACAGGACAGATTAAACTATGGCTACACCTTC.

In this sample, this clonotype turned up many times. The J gene is TRBJ2-7, the V gene TRBV11-2, with TRBD1 matching 7 bases. The CDR3 has 14 residues. The ends lost 4 bases at V and 0 bases at J; junction bases unmatched: 3. Germline CDR1 and CDR2: SGHAT and FQNNGV. CDR3 amino acids: CASSSRQGSYEQYV. CDR3 nucleotide sequence: TGTGCCAGCAGCTCCCGACAGGGCTCCTACGAGCAGTACGTC.

This clonotype was seen at least ten times. This sequence joins TRBV20-1 and TRBJ2-3, with D possibly TRBD2 on 6 matching bases. The V gene's germline CDR1 is DFQATT and CDR2 SNEGSKA (reference sequence). V was pared by 0 bases and J by 4 bases, with 17 bases between. The CDR3 extends over 16 amino acids. CDR3 nucleotides: TGCAGTGCTAGAGAGGGACTCCTCTCCGGGGCAGATACGCAGTATTTT. Translating gives CSAREGLLSGADTQYF.

This clonotype was seen more than once but under ten times. The gene calls are TRBV7-6 and TRBJ2-7, with TRBD1 as a possible D gene (6 bases). Germline loops: CDR1 SGHVS, CDR2 FNYEAQ. Deletions cut 5 bases from V and 0 bases from J, with 17 bases between. This CDR3 has 16 amino acids. The CDR3 nucleotides read TGTGCCAGCAGCCCCGAAGGGGGATCCCCCTCCTACGAGCAGTACTTC. This codes for CASSPEGGSPSYEQYF.